This T cell receptor (beta chain) was recorded in a study of T-cell reconstitution after alpha-beta-depleted transplantation in children. CDR3 length: 15 residues. The germline V and J ends were trimmed by 0 bases and 4 bases, with 13 bases remaining between them. The germline CDR1 and CDR2 sequences are SGHDT and YYEEEE. This clonotype appeared once. Molecular barcoding with unique molecular identifiers was used for the TCRbeta library. TCRdb re-called the PCR reads through MiXCR, storing one row per CDR3 protein. In the table there are 300,000 to 400,000 distinct CDR3 sequences, less than 15% of which are singletons.

This clonotype was sampled from a human donor who donated a stem cell graft to a child with Fanconi anemia. This material consisted of PBMCs, taken from the stem cell graft. The chain couples TRBV5-6 to TRBJ1-2; D remains unclear. CDR3 sequence: CASSLGTPVSYGYTF. The CDR3 DNA reads as TGTGCCAGCAGCTTGGGGACTCCTGTGAGCTATGGCTACACCTTC.